This TCR beta chain stems from a study of blood T cell repertoires in COVID-19. Produced via immunoSEQ multiplex PCR; TCRdb's table is partial and in-frame only. The sample holds over 60,000 clones; approximately 86% are singletons and the top ten take 16%. Trimming took 0 bases from V and 2 from J, leaving 11 bases between them. Germline V gene sequence: CDR1 SGHRS, CDR2 YFSETQ. CDR3 length equals 15 residues. This clone came up once. The rearrangement uses TRBV5-1 and TRBJ1-1, with D possibly matching TRBD1 (6 bases). The sequence was obtained from an elderly man with active COVID-19. The sample taken for sequencing was peripheral blood. The CDR3 DNA follows: TGCGCCAGCAGCTTGGCCGTGGGGGCCAACACTGAAGCTTTCTTT. Protein product: CASSLAVGANTEAFF. The whole variable domain, remainder taken from reference TRBV5-1 and TRBJ1-1, is KAGVTQTPRYLIKTRGQQVTLSCSPISGHRSVSWYQQTPGQGLQFLFEYFSETQRNKGNFPGRFSGRQFSNSRSEMNVSTLELGDSALYLCASSLAVGANTEAFFGQGTRLTVV.